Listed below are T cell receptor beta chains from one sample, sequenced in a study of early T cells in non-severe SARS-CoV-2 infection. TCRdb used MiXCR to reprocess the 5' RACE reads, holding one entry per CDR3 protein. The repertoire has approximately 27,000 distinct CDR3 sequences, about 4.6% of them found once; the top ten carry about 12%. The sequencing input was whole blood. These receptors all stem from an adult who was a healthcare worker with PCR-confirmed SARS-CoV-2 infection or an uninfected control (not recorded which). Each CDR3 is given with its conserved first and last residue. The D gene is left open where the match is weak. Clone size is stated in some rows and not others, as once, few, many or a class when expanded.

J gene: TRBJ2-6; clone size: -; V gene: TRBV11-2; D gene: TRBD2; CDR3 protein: CASSSRGGVAVGANVLTF; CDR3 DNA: TGTGCCAGCAGCTCCCGGGGAGGGGTTGCTGTTGGGGCCAACGTCCTGACTTTC
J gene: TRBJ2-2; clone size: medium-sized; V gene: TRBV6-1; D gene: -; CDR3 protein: CASSEGAQTTGELFF; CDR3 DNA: TGTGCCAGCAGTGAGGGGGCGCAGACTACCGGGGAGCTGTTTTTT
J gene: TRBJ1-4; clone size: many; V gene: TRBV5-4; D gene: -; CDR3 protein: CASSLGGRGATNEKLFF; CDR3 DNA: TGTGCCAGCAGCTTGGGGGGCAGAGGTGCAACTAATGAAAAACTGTTTTTT
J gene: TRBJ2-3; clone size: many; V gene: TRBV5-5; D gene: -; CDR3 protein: CASSFRSRSTDTQYF; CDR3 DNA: TGTGCCAGCAGCTTTAGGTCTAGAAGCACAGATACGCAGTATTTT
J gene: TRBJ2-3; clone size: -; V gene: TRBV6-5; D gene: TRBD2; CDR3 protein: CASSFSGEYTQYF; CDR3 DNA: TGTGCCAGCAGCTTTAGCGGGGAATATACGCAGTATTTT
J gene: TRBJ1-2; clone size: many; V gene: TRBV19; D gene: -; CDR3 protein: CASTRSGHSDYGYTF; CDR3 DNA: TGTGCCAGTACGAGGTCCGGGCATTCTGACTATGGCTACACCTTC
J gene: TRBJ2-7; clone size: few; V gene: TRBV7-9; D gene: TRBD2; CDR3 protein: CASSLGTSGNYEQYF; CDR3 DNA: TGTGCCAGCAGCTTAGGGACTAGCGGGAACTACGAGCAGTACTTC
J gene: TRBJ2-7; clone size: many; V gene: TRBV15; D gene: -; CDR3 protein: CATSRDRNEQYF; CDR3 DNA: TGTGCCACCAGCAGAGACAGGAACGAGCAGTACTTC
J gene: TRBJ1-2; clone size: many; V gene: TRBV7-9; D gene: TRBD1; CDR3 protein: CASSAGQGHGYTF; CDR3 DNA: TGTGCCAGCAGCGCCGGACAGGGACATGGCTACACCTTC
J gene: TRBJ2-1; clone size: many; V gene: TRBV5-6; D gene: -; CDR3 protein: CASSWKETLYNEQFF; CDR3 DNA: TGTGCCAGCAGCTGGAAAGAAACCCTCTACAATGAGCAGTTCTTC
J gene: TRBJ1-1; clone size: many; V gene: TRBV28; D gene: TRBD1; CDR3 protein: CASRPWTGTNTEAFF; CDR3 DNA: TGTGCCAGCAGACCCTGGACAGGAACGAACACTGAAGCTTTCTTT
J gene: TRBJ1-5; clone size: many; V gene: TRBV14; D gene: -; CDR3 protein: CASSQGADQPQHF; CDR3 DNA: TGTGCCAGCAGCCAAGGGGCGGATCAGCCCCAGCATTTT
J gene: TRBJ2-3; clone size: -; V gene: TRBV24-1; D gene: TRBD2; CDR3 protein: CATSDYTSGTPDTQYF; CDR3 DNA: TGTGCCACCAGTGATTATACTAGCGGGACCCCAGATACGCAGTATTTT
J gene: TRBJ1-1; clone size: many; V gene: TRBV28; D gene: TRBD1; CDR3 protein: CASSLWQGARAEPFF; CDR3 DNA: TGTGCCAGCAGTTTGTGGCAGGGGGCCAGAGCTGAACCTTTCTTT
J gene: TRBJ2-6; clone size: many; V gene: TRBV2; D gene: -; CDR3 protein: CASSRRSSGANVLTF; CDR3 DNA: TGTGCCAGCAGTCGGCGGAGCTCTGGGGCCAACGTCCTGACTTTC
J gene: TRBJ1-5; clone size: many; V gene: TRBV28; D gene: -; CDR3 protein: CASSLWEDGSNQPQHF; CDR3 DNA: TGTGCCAGCAGCCTTTGGGAGGACGGTAGCAATCAGCCCCAGCATTTT
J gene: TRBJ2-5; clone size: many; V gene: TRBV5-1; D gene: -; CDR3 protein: CASSFRVGQETQYF; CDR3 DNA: TGCGCCAGCAGCTTCCGCGTCGGCCAAGAGACCCAGTACTTC
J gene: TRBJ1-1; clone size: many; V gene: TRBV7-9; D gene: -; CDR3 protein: CASSLALAGSNTEAFF; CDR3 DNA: TGTGCCAGCAGCTTGGCGCTAGCGGGGTCGAACACTGAAGCTTTCTTT
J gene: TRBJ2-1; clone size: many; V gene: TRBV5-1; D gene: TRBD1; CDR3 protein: CASSSGQGDNEQFF; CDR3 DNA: TGCGCCAGCAGCTCCGGACAGGGCGACAATGAGCAGTTCTTC
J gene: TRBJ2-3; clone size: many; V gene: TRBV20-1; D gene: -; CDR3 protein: CSARDLHRVLPSADTQYF; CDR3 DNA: TGCAGTGCTAGAGATCTGCACAGAGTCCTCCCTAGCGCAGATACGCAGTATTTT
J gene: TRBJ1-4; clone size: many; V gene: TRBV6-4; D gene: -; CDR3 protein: CASSAAGSNEKLFF; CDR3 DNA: TGTGCCAGCAGTGCGGCAGGTTCTAATGAAAAACTGTTTTTT
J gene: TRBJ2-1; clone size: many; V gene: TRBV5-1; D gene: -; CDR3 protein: CASSVDGSSYNEQFF; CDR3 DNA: TGCGCCAGCAGCGTGGACGGGAGCTCCTACAATGAGCAGTTCTTC
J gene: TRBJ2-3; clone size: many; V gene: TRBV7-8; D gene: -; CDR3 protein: CASSLAPYGTQYF; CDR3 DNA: TGTGCCAGCAGCTTAGCCCCCTATGGCACGCAGTATTTT
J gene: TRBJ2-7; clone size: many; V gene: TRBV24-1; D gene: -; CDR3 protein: CATSDGGREQYF; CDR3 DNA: TGTGCCACCTCGGACGGTGGGCGCGAGCAGTACTTC
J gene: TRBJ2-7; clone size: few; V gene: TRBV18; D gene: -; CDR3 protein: CASSPAGNEQYF; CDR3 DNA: TGTGCCAGCTCACCGGCAGGGAACGAGCAGTACTTC
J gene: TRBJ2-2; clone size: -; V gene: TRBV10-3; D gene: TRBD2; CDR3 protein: CAISARTSGGPGELFF; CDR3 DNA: TGTGCCATCAGTGCCCGGACTAGCGGGGGGCCCGGGGAGCTGTTTTTT
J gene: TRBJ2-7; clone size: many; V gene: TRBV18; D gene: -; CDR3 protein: CASSPPIQGGMQQYF; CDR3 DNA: TGTGCCAGCTCACCACCGATCCAGGGTGGTATGCAGCAGTACTTC
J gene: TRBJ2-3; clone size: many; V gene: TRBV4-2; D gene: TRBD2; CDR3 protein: CASSQDQTAGRADTQYF; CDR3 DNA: TGTGCCAGCAGCCAAGATCAAACAGCGGGAAGAGCAGATACGCAGTATTTT
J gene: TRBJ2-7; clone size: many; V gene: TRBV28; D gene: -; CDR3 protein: CASSLPLFSSVGREQYF; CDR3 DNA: TGTGCCAGCAGTTTACCCCTCTTCAGTTCCGTTGGACGCGAGCAGTACTTC